These T cell receptor beta chains were read from a single sample in a study of T cells after yellow fever vaccination. TCRdb processed the 5' RACE reads anew with MiXCR; each CDR3 protein has one entry. The table lists under 400,000 distinct CDR3 sequences, roughly 11% of them singletons. The sequenced sample was PBMCs, obtained on the day of the first yellow fever vaccination. The receptors derive from a man younger than 35 who received the YFV17D yellow fever vaccine. Both conserved end residues are part of each CDR3. Each record gives: D gene, clone size, CDR3 length, J gene, V gene, CDR3 protein, CDR3 DNA. D genes are given only for firm matches. The listing skips clone size in some rows; elsewhere it reads once, few, many or a size class.

d_call: -; clone_size: -; cdr3_length: 14; j_call: TRBJ2-1; v_call: TRBV27; cdr3_aa: CASSPHLGDDEQFF; cdr3_nt: TGTGCCAGCAGTCCCCACCTGGGGGACGATGAGCAGTTCTTC
d_call: -; clone_size: few; cdr3_length: 13; j_call: TRBJ1-1; v_call: TRBV12-3/TRBV12-4; cdr3_aa: CASGQSWATEAFF; cdr3_nt: TGTGCCAGCGGTCAGTCCTGGGCCACTGAAGCTTTCTTT
d_call: -; clone_size: -; cdr3_length: 13; j_call: TRBJ2-7; v_call: TRBV5-6; cdr3_aa: CASSRGSGDEQYF; cdr3_nt: TGTGCCAGCAGCCGGGGATCCGGTGACGAGCAGTACTTC
d_call: TRBD2; clone_size: few; cdr3_length: 16; j_call: TRBJ2-5; v_call: TRBV28; cdr3_aa: CASSSPQAGGLETQYF; cdr3_nt: TGTGCCAGCAGTTCCCCACAAGCGGGGGGGTTGGAGACCCAGTACTTC
d_call: -; clone_size: few; cdr3_length: 13; j_call: TRBJ1-4; v_call: TRBV20-1; cdr3_aa: CSVEVSTNEKLFF; cdr3_nt: TGCAGTGTCGAGGTTTCAACTAATGAAAAACTGTTTTTT
d_call: -; clone_size: many; cdr3_length: 13; j_call: TRBJ1-2; v_call: TRBV7-9; cdr3_aa: CASRPEGEVGYTF; cdr3_nt: TGTGCCAGCAGGCCCGAAGGGGAGGTCGGCTACACCTTC
d_call: TRBD1; clone_size: few; cdr3_length: 13; j_call: TRBJ2-5; v_call: TRBV5-4; cdr3_aa: CASSQYRGETQYF; cdr3_nt: TGTGCCAGCAGCCAATACAGGGGAGAGACCCAGTACTTC
d_call: -; clone_size: few; cdr3_length: 16; j_call: TRBJ2-1; v_call: TRBV3-1; cdr3_aa: CASSRLVRGAYNEQFF; cdr3_nt: TGTGCCAGCAGCCGCTTAGTGAGGGGAGCCTACAATGAGCAGTTCTTC
d_call: -; clone_size: -; cdr3_length: 14; j_call: TRBJ1-3; v_call: TRBV2; cdr3_aa: CASSESPRGNTIYF; cdr3_nt: TGTGCCAGCAGTGAAAGTCCCCGGGGGAACACCATATATTTT
d_call: -; clone_size: few; cdr3_length: 14; j_call: TRBJ2-5; v_call: TRBV7-3; cdr3_aa: CASSLTSHHETQYF; cdr3_nt: TGTGCCAGCAGCTTAACATCTCATCACGAGACCCAGTACTTC
d_call: -; clone_size: -; cdr3_length: 14; j_call: TRBJ2-2; v_call: TRBV3-1; cdr3_aa: CASSPGVHTGELFF; cdr3_nt: TGTGCCAGCAGCCCCGGGGTTCACACCGGGGAGCTGTTTTTT
d_call: -; clone_size: -; cdr3_length: 13; j_call: TRBJ2-3; v_call: TRBV12-3/TRBV12-4; cdr3_aa: CATRDTGTDTQYF; cdr3_nt: TGTGCCACCCGGGACACTGGCACAGATACGCAGTATTTT
d_call: TRBD1; clone_size: few; cdr3_length: 15; j_call: TRBJ1-3; v_call: TRBV6-1; cdr3_aa: CASQQGTASGNTIYF; cdr3_nt: TGTGCCAGCCAACAGGGGACAGCTTCTGGAAACACCATATATTTT
d_call: -; clone_size: -; cdr3_length: 20; j_call: TRBJ2-6; v_call: TRBV7-6; cdr3_aa: CASSSPTGTEPFSGANVLTF; cdr3_nt: TGTGCCAGCAGCTCACCGACCGGGACTGAGCCTTTCTCTGGGGCCAACGTCCTGACTTTC
d_call: TRBD2; clone_size: few; cdr3_length: 15; j_call: TRBJ2-5; v_call: TRBV7-9; cdr3_aa: CASSTLGLAEETQYF; cdr3_nt: TGTGCCAGCAGCACACTTGGACTAGCCGAAGAGACCCAGTACTTC
d_call: -; clone_size: many; cdr3_length: 12; j_call: TRBJ2-4; v_call: TRBV6-6; cdr3_aa: CASSPEENIQYF; cdr3_nt: TGTGCCAGCAGCCCCGAGGAAAACATTCAGTACTTC
d_call: -; clone_size: few; cdr3_length: 12; j_call: TRBJ2-2; v_call: TRBV7-2; cdr3_aa: CASSAYSRELFF; cdr3_nt: TGTGCCAGCAGCGCCTACTCCCGGGAGCTGTTTTTT
d_call: -; clone_size: few; cdr3_length: 16; j_call: TRBJ1-2; v_call: TRBV6-2/TRBV6-3; cdr3_aa: CATLPDPRGRTYGYTF; cdr3_nt: TGTGCCACTCTCCCGGACCCACGCGGCAGGACATATGGCTACACCTTC
d_call: TRBD1; clone_size: few; cdr3_length: 14; j_call: TRBJ1-6; v_call: TRBV5-4; cdr3_aa: CANSLNRGAKPLHF; cdr3_nt: TGTGCCAACAGCTTGAACAGGGGCGCGAAACCCCTCCACTTT